This TCR beta chain was sequenced for a study of cytomegalovirus exposure and HLA in healthy donors. On the study more broadly: The platform used for the 110 or so validation repertoires matched that of the roughly 700 first-cohort repertoires, a later analysis reported.

V was pared by 3 bases and J by 5 bases, with 4 bases of the junction left unmatched. CDR3 length equals 14 residues. Germline values: CDR1 LNHNV, CDR2 YYDKDF (reference sequence). As to this clone: Its antigen is still unknown.

Assay used: immunoSEQ multiplex PCR; TCRdb lists only in-frame clones, some missing. This sample has more than 150,000 clones, with around 81% found just once. Study-level results: Many donors carried some public TCRs, although rarity characterized most TCR sequences. Accounts indicate the classifier identified cytomegalovirus status with strong specificity and sensitivity. The authors confirmed in vitro that a few CMV-associated chains were specific for CMV antigens.

Sequencing was carried out using PBMCs. This clonotype was obtained from a woman under 30 in good health and CMV-seropositive. V gene TRBV15 combines with J gene TRBJ2-5; 9 bases map to TRBD1. CDR3 sequence reads: CATSRTGTGETQYF. In DNA, the CDR3 is TGTGCCACCAGCAGGACCGGGACAGGGGAGACCCAGTACTTC.